This TCR beta chain was identified in a study of blood T cells in healthy people across ages. Broader study findings: A roughly linear fall in TCR beta diversity per million T cells was seen with increasing age.

To note about this clonotype: What it binds is unknown.

PCR was performed a second time for about 6 to 12 cycles using a sample-barcoded 5' primer and a J-beta primer mix. TCRdb re-called the 5' RACE reads with MiXCR, one entry per CDR3 protein. In the table there are some 730,000 distinct CDR3 sequences, about 24% of which are singletons. The germline V gene has CDR1 SEHNR and CDR2 FQNEAQ (reference sequence). After removal of 6 bases from V and 4 bases from J, the junction contained 14 bases not matched to a gene. The CDR3 spans 16 residues. Donor samples were obtained from healthy Caucasian individuals from Russia, aged 6 to 90. The TCR originated in a man aged 65 to 79 in good health. Material: blood. This chain links TRBV7-9 with TRBJ2-5, with 7 bases identical to TRBD2. The CDR3 spells CASSSNNPGGGETQYF. Here the CDR3 DNA reads TGTGCCAGCAGTTCAAACAACCCGGGGGGTGGAGAGACCCAGTACTTC.